The count of the clone carrying this T cell receptor (beta chain) is one. Its cognate antigen is unknown. The sample comes from a study of shared clonotypes between healthy human individuals. Notes on the study in general: Blood alone was sampled, and tissue repertoires likely differ.

Sequencing was at deep level. Each replicate PCR on the sorted subsets used around 200 ng DNA (approximately 27,000 T cell genomes). The repertoire was sequenced with immunoSEQ multiplex PCR; TCRdb's copy has only in-frame clones and lacks some. The table includes fewer than 3 million clones, just under 95% detected once. The CDR3 runs to 14 residues. The specimen sequenced was naive CD4+ T cells from PBMCs. The subset denotes: CD45RA+ positively selected. The chain combines TRBV12-2 with TRBJ1-5. TRBV12-2 represents a pseudogene. This sequence was found in a man between 18 and 35 years old in good health. Some clones in this sample may be carry-over from other donors' samples. CDR3 coding DNA: TGTGCAAGTCGCTTTCCCAGCCAGTATCAGCCCCAGCATTTT. It yields the protein CASRFPSQYQPQHF.